A single sample is the source of the 18 T cell receptor beta chains below, sequenced in a study of shared clonotypes between healthy human individuals. The protocol was immunoSEQ multiplex PCR, while the TCRdb copy is restricted to in-frame clones and leaves out a portion. The table includes about 870,000 clones, around 92% detected once. In the naive CD8 group, cells lacked CD45RO and were positively selected for CCR7, so terminally differentiated effector memory CD45RA+ cells were left out. Sequencing input: naive CD8+ T cells sorted from blood. The receptors stem from a man aged 25-40 years in good health.

This clone occurred once. The J gene is TRBJ2-7, the V gene TRBV10-3; either TRBD1 or TRBD2 may supply D (6 bases each). Germline CDR1 is ENHRY and CDR2 is SYGVKD. CDR3 size: 14 residues. V was clipped by 7 bases and J by 2 bases, with 15 bases between them. CDR3 in amino acids: CAITPQGGAYEQYF. CDR3 nucleotide sequence: TGTGCCATCACTCCACAGGGAGGCGCCTACGAGCAGTACTTC.

CDR3 amino acids: CASSPGVVGELFF. The CDR3 nucleotides are TGTGCCAGCAGTCCCGGGGTAGTCGGGGAGCTGTTTTTT. This rearrangement joins TRBV6-6 to TRBJ2-2, with D maybe TRBD2 (5 bases). The germline V gene has CDR1 MNHNY and CDR2 SVGAGI (reference sequence). Trimming cost V 5 bases and J 7 bases, with 11 bases left between them. This CDR3 has 13 amino acids.

The V call is TRBV10-2, the J call TRBJ1-5; no clear D gene. The length of the CDR3 is 12 residues. Germline V CDR1 and CDR2: WSHSY, SAAADI. V was cut by 6 bases and J by 6 bases, with 9 bases left in between. In nucleotides, the CDR3 is TGCGCCAGCAGCACTTCGGTTCAGCCCCAGCATTTT. Its translation: CASSTSVQPQHF.

This clone was seen just once. V is TRBV7-9 and J is TRBJ2-5; 8 bases align to TRBD1. The germline V gene encodes CDR1 SEHNR and CDR2 FQNEAQ (reference sequence). CDR3 length: 15 amino acids. V gave up 3 bases and J gave up 0 bases; unmatched junction bases: 3. For the CDR3, the DNA is TGTGCCAGCAGCTTTGGGACAGGTTACCAAGAGACCCAGTACTTC. It yields the protein CASSFGTGYQETQYF.

This chain joins TRBV4-1 and TRBJ2-1, with 7 bases lining up with TRBD2. Germline CDR1 reads MGHRA; CDR2 reads YSYEKL. The CDR3 is 18 residues long. With V trimmed by 0 bases and J by 1 base, 9 bases remained unmatched. Here the CDR3 reads CASSQEEAGRDSYNEQFF. The CDR3 nucleotides read TGCGCCAGCAGCCAAGAGGAAGCAGGGAGGGATTCCTACAATGAGCAGTTCTTC.

This clone has just a few counts. This chain uses TRBV9 with TRBJ2-7; 9 bases are a match to TRBD1. The germline V gene encodes CDR1 SGDLS and CDR2 YYNGEE. This CDR3 is built from 15 residues. The V gene end was trimmed by 4 bases and the J gene end by 5 bases; junction bases not matched to a gene: 10. DNA of the CDR3: TGTGCCAGCAGCCCAACAGGGGGCCTGAGTAACGAGCAGTACTTC. It specifies CASSPTGGLSNEQYF. The full variable domain, rest sourced from reference TRBV9 and TRBJ2-7, is DSGVTQTPKHLITATGQRVTLRCSPRSGDLSVYWYQQSLDQGLQFLIQYYNGEERAKGNILERFSAQQFPDLHSELNLSSLELGDSALYFCASSPTGGLSNEQYFGPGTRLTVT.

This chain uses TRBV7-8 with TRBJ1-1, with D unclear. Trimming took 1 base from V and 2 from J, leaving 11 bases between them. Germline V CDR1 and CDR2: SGHVS, FQNEAQ. There are 15 residues in the CDR3. The CDR3: CASSLGFDGNTEAFF. Written as DNA, the CDR3 is TGTGCCAGCAGCTTAGGTTTTGACGGAAACACTGAAGCTTTCTTT.

The chain recombines TRBV5-1 with TRBJ1-1; D ambiguous. Deletions cut 0 bases from V and 0 bases from J, with 9 bases between. The CDR3 covers 15 residues. Germline CDR1 is SGHRS and CDR2 is YFSETQ. The CDR3 protein is CASSLDRALNTEAFF. CDR3 nucleotides: TGCGCCAGCAGCTTGGACAGAGCCCTGAACACTGAAGCTTTCTTT.

The rearrangement joins TRBV6-1 to TRBJ2-4; TRBD1 aligns across 10 bases. The CDR3 sequence is 19 residues long. V was clipped by 1 base and J by 1 base; unmatched bases: 10. Germline V gene sequence: CDR1 MNHNS, CDR2 SASEGT. The DNA for the CDR3 is TGTGCCAGCAGTGAAGATCCGGGACAGGGGTGGTTTGCCAAAAACATTCAGTACTTC. It yields the protein CASSEDPGQGWFAKNIQYF.

The CDR3 bases are TGTGCCAGCATATCCGGCAGGATCAATGAGCAGTTCTTC. This translates into CASISGRINEQFF. The rearrangement joins TRBV2 to TRBJ2-1; D is ambiguous. The CDR3 extends over 13 amino acids. The germline V and J ends were trimmed by 7 bases and 6 bases, with 13 bases remaining between them. Per the germline V gene, CDR1 is SNHLY and CDR2 is FYNNEI.

The chain has TRBV30 and TRBJ1-2, with unresolved D. Germline V CDR1 and CDR2: GTSNPN, SVGIG (reference sequence). V lost 5 bases to trimming and J lost 5 bases, with 6 bases between them. The CDR3 runs to 10 residues. CDR3: CAWEDYGYTF. CDR3 coding DNA: TGTGCCTGGGAGGATTATGGCTACACCTTC.

About this clone: This specimen includes other DNA sequences encoding the same CDR3. The V and J genes are TRBV28 and TRBJ2-7; the D is unclear. The CDR3 is made up of 10 amino acids. Per germline, CDR1 MDHEN and CDR2 SYDVKM. The V gene lost 6 bases and the J gene lost 5 bases, with 5 bases spanning the gap. The CDR3 region is CASSLDEQYF. CDR3 coding DNA: TGTGCCAGCAGCCTAGACGAGCAGTACTTC.

The V and J genes are TRBV4-1 and TRBJ2-1; D possibly corresponds to TRBD2 (5 bases). The CDR3 contains 17 residues. V was pared by 0 bases and J by 12 bases, with 24 bases between. The germline V gene has CDR1 MGHRA and CDR2 YSYEKL. In nucleotides, the CDR3 is TGCGCCAGCAGCCAAGAACTAGGACTCACGGCGTTTTCTGTGCAGTTCTTC. Encoded protein: CASSQELGLTAFSVQFF.

V gene TRBV6-1 combines with J gene TRBJ2-1; 9 bases fit TRBD1. V was clipped by 4 bases and J by 1 base; unmatched bases: 14. This CDR3 comprises 19 residues. Germline loops: CDR1 MNHNS, CDR2 SASEGT. The CDR3 loop is CASSAPTGQGMGSYNEQFF. DNA for the CDR3: TGTGCCAGCAGTGCCCCGACTGGACAGGGGATGGGATCCTACAATGAGCAGTTCTTC.

The V call is TRBV7-8, the J call TRBJ1-2; 8 positions match TRBD1. CDR1 is SGHVS and CDR2 is FQNEAQ in the germline V gene. The CDR3 runs to 14 residues. The V and J ends lost 1 base and 8 bases, in that order; junction bases with no gene match: 6. The CDR3 sequence is CASSLGQGARGYTF. In DNA form, the CDR3 reads TGTGCCAGCAGCTTAGGGCAGGGGGCGCGAGGCTACACCTTC.

In DNA form, the CDR3 reads TGTGCCAGCAGTTTTCCAGGTTACTATGGCTACACCTTC. Residues: CASSFPGYYGYTF. This chain uses TRBV6-5 with TRBJ1-2, with D hard to call. The CDR3 extends over 13 amino acids. Germline CDR1 reads MNHEY; CDR2 reads SVGAGI. The V and J ends lost 4 bases and 3 bases respectively, with 9 bases between them.

The chain is built from TRBV5-1 and TRBJ2-3, with D possibly being TRBD2 (5 bases). Germline V lookup: CDR1 SGHRS, CDR2 YFSETQ. The V gene lost 3 bases and the J gene lost 2 bases, with 13 bases spanning the gap. The CDR3 is 15 amino acids. CDR3 sequence reads: CASSSRGVNTDTQYF. CDR3 bases: TGCGCCAGCAGCTCCCGGGGAGTAAACACAGATACGCAGTATTTT.

This clone was found once. This chain links TRBV28 with TRBJ1-2, with D possibly being TRBD1 (6 bases). V was trimmed by 5 bases and J by 8 bases, leaving 18 bases between them. CDR3 length: 14 residues. Germline CDR1 MDHEN, CDR2 SYDVKM. The CDR3 coding sequence is TGTGCCAGCAGTGCCATACAGGGTTTAGGAGGCTACACCTTC. Its protein is CASSAIQGLGGYTF.